Following are 25 T cell receptor beta chains from one sample sequenced in a study of Ad26.COV2.S vaccination and SARS-CoV-2 variants. Profiling relied on immunoSEQ multiplex PCR, and the TCRdb table lists in-frame clones only, not all of them. The table includes about 350,000 clones, 65% to 90% detected once. The treatment was: around 19 received Ad26.COV2.S at low or high dose, single or two shots; 5 received placebo; per-sample allocation not given. Collection of the samples took place on day 63 after the first injection of vaccine or placebo. Specimen: peripheral blood, collected in a trial of Ad26.COV2.S vaccine versus placebo. These receptors came from a person between 18 and 59 years old who received the Ad26.COV2.S COVID-19 vaccine or a placebo.

Only one count was recorded for this clone. This chain joins TRBV7-3 and TRBJ2-1; TRBD2 aligns across 10 bases. This CDR3 is built from 15 residues. CDR1 and CDR2 from the germline V gene are SGHTA and FQGTGA. Germline trimming cut 3 bases from V and 3 bases from J; bases unmatched to any gene: 2. CDR3 in amino acids: CASSLRTSGYNEQFF. The CDR3 coding sequence is TGTGCCAGCAGCTTGCGGACTAGCGGCTACAATGAGCAGTTCTTC.

In its sample, this clone was seen once. The V call is TRBV28, the J call TRBJ2-3, with D unresolved. Per germline, CDR1 MDHEN and CDR2 SYDVKM. Trimming shortened V by 4 bases and J by 0 bases, and 5 bases separated the two germline ends. This CDR3 is 13 amino acids long. For the CDR3, the DNA is TGTGCCAGCAGTTCCTACAGCACAGATACGCAGTATTTT. This sequence encodes CASSSYSTDTQYF.

This clone has only one observation. This CDR3 is CASSQRRDRGDNEQFF. The CDR3 DNA is TGTGCCAGCAGCCAAAGACGCGACAGGGGTGACAATGAGCAGTTCTTC. V and J are TRBV16 and TRBJ2-1, with 8 bases fitting TRBD1. CDR3 length: 16 amino acids. Trimming took 2 bases from V and 5 from J; bases not matched to a gene: 8. CDR1 is KGHSY, CDR2 FQNENV, per germline.

V and J are TRBV29-1 and TRBJ1-6; TRBD1 matches at 9 bases. CDR3 length equals 13 residues. Germline V gene data show CDR1 as SQVTM and CDR2 as ANQGSEA. With 5 bases clipped from V and 7 bases from J, the junction kept 3 bases outside the gene matches. CDR3 bases: TGCAGCGTTCGACAGGGGGACAATTCACCCCTCCACTTT. It specifies CSVRQGDNSPLHF.

This clone was picked up a small number of times. This chain joins TRBV7-8 and TRBJ2-7, with 7 nucleotides matching TRBD1. The CDR3 runs to 14 residues. V lost 2 bases to trimming and J lost 1 base; unmatched junction nucleotides: 2. In germline, CDR1 is SGHVS, CDR2 FQNEAQ. CDR3 sequence: CASSLQGQSYEQYF. The CDR3 nucleotides read TGTGCCAGCAGCTTACAGGGACAGTCCTACGAGCAGTACTTC.

The V and J genes are TRBV7-2 and TRBJ2-1, with a possible D match to TRBD1 (6 bases). V was shortened by 1 base and J by 5 bases, with 9 bases between the two germline ends. CDR1 and CDR2 (germline): SGHTA, FQGNSA. CDR3 length equals 14 residues. The chain's CDR3 is CASSLVRQDNEQFF. The CDR3 bases are TGTGCCAGCAGCTTAGTCCGACAGGACAATGAGCAGTTCTTC.

CDR3 sequence (DNA): TGTGCCAGCAGCTTGAGGACAGGCCAAGAGACCCAGTACTTC. Amino acid sequence: CASSLRTGQETQYF. The chain recombines TRBV7-2 with TRBJ2-5, with TRBD1 matching over 7 bases. This CDR3 is 14 amino acids long. The V and J ends lost 3 bases and 1 base, in that order; junction bases with no gene match: 2. Germline V gives CDR1 SGHTA, CDR2 FQGNSA. Filled out from reference TRBV7-2 and TRBJ2-5, the complete variable domain reads GAGVSQSPSNKVTEKGKDVELRCDPISGHTALYWYRQSLGQGLEFLIYFQGNSAPDKSGLPSDRFSAERTGGSVSTLTIQRTQQEDSAVYLCASSLRTGQETQYFGPGTRLLVL.

The J gene is TRBJ2-2, the V gene TRBV7-3; D might be TRBD1 or TRBD2, each matching 5 bases. Between the trimmed V and J ends, which lost 3 bases and 2 bases, there was a span of 10 bases. This CDR3 contains 15 residues. CDR1 is SGHTA and CDR2 is FQGTGA in the germline V gene. The CDR3 reads CASSLGDPNTGELFF. CDR3 bases: TGTGCCAGCAGCTTGGGGGATCCCAACACCGGGGAGCTGTTTTTT. The complete variable domain, with remaining parts taken from reference TRBV7-3 and TRBJ2-2, reads GAGVSQTPSNKVTEKGKYVELRCDPISGHTALYWYRQSLGQGPEFLIYFQGTGAADDSGLPNDRFFAVRPEGSVSTLKIQRTERGDSAVYLCASSLGDPNTGELFFGEGSRLTVL.

V usage is TRBV18 and J usage is TRBJ1-2; TRBD1 agrees at 7 bases. CDR3 size: 16 residues. J gave up 0 bases and V 4 bases, and 8 bases lay outside the gene matches. From germline, CDR1 is KGHSH and CDR2 LQKENI. DNA of the CDR3: TGTGCCAGCTCACGGTTAGGGACAGAGTCTAACTATGGCTACACCTTC. Protein product: CASSRLGTESNYGYTF. The full variable domain, completed using reference TRBV18 and TRBJ1-2, is NAGVMQNPRHLVRRRGQEARLRCSPMKGHSHVYWYRQLPEEGLKFMVYLQKENIIDESGMPKERFSAEFPKEGPSILRIQQVVRGDSAAYFCASSRLGTESNYGYTFGSGTRLTVV.

J is TRBJ1-2 and V is TRBV9; D gene unclear. The CDR3 runs to 14 residues. V lost 0 bases to trimming and J lost 8 bases, with 14 bases between them. The V gene's germline CDR1 is SGDLS and CDR2 YYNGEE. CDR3: CASSVVGDRRGYTF. The CDR3 bases are TGTGCCAGCAGCGTAGTGGGAGACCGCCGGGGCTACACCTTC.

This sequence joins TRBV9 and TRBJ2-5, with D tentatively TRBD1 (6 bases). The CDR3 has 14 residues. From germline, CDR1 is SGDLS and CDR2 YYNGEE. With 4 bases removed from V and 1 base from J, the gap between germline ends came to 11 bases. CDR3 sequence: CASSPGQFQETQYF. DNA of the CDR3: TGTGCCAGCAGCCCAGGACAGTTCCAAGAGACCCAGTACTTC.

This clone was counted a single time. CDR3 in DNA: TGTGCCAGCAGCCAAGAAAACCTCTACGAGCAGTACTTC. This codes for CASSQENLYEQYF. This chain links TRBV3-1 (or the pseudogene TRBV3-2) with TRBJ2-7; D is unresolved. Germline assignment: CDR1 LGHDT and CDR2 YNNKEL (reference sequence). Trimming stripped 0 bases from V and 3 bases from J, with 6 bases between. The CDR3 is made up of 13 amino acids.

This sequence joins TRBV6-2 or TRBV6-3 and TRBJ1-1; D is perhaps TRBD1 (5 bases). With 0 bases removed from V and 4 bases from J, the gap between germline ends came to 18 bases. This CDR3 spans 17 amino acids. Germline V gene lookup returns CDR1 MNHEY and CDR2 SVGEGT. Here the CDR3 DNA reads TGTGCCAGCAGTTACTCGACACTACAGGCGGACGGCACTGAAGCTTTCTTT. Translation: CASSYSTLQADGTEAFF.

The gene calls are TRBV6-5 and TRBJ2-7; a weak D match, TRBD1 (6 bases). CDR1 and CDR2 (germline): MNHEY, SVGAGI. Trimming shortened V by 7 bases and J by 3 bases, and 10 bases separated the two germline ends. The CDR3 extends over 12 amino acids. CDR3 DNA sequence: TGTGCCAGCACAGCGGACAGCTACGAGCAGTACTTC. Amino acid sequence: CASTADSYEQYF.

The rearrangement links TRBV7-6 to TRBJ2-1, with 10 bases fitting TRBD1. This CDR3 has 15 amino acids. V was pared by 1 base and J by 9 bases, with 6 bases of the junction left unmatched. Germline values: CDR1 SGHVS, CDR2 FNYEAQ. In nucleotides, the CDR3 is TGTGCCAGCAGCTTAGTTGGACAGGGGGTGGGTGAGCAGTTCTTC. Translated: CASSLVGQGVGEQFF.

The V call is TRBV2, the J call TRBJ1-5, with TRBD1 matching 8 bases. This CDR3 is built from 14 residues. The J segment lost 5 bases and the V segment lost 3 bases, leaving 3 bases of the junction unmatched. Germline CDR1 SNHLY, CDR2 FYNNEI. The CDR3 sequence: CASSEDRVYQPQHF. The CDR3 nucleotides read TGTGCCAGCAGTGAGGACAGGGTCTATCAGCCCCAGCATTTT.

This chain links TRBV7-8 with TRBJ1-5, with D unresolved. The CDR3 runs to 12 residues. Per germline, CDR1 SGHVS and CDR2 FQNEAQ. V lost 2 bases to trimming and J lost 3 bases, with 2 bases between them. The CDR3 spells CASSLLNQPQHF. CDR3 DNA sequence: TGTGCCAGCAGCTTACTCAATCAGCCCCAGCATTTT. Full variable domain (rest looked up from reference TRBV7-8 and TRBJ1-5): GAGVSQSPRYKVAKRGQDVALRCDPISGHVSLFWYQQALGQGPEFLTYFQNEAQLDKSGLPSDRFFAERPEGSVSTLKIQRTQQEDSAVYLCASSLLNQPQHFGDGTRLSIL.

The chain employs TRBV7-2 and TRBJ1-2; D possibly corresponds to TRBD1 (5 bases). Looked up from germline, CDR1 is SGHTA and CDR2 is FQGNSA. Trimming shortened V by 6 bases and J by 1 base, and 9 bases separated the two germline ends. CDR3 length equals 13 residues. The CDR3 coding sequence is TGTGCCAGCAGGGGACCCTATAACTATGGCTACACCTTC. Translating it yields CASRGPYNYGYTF. The full variable domain, in which reference TRBV7-2 and TRBJ1-2 provide the parts outside the CDR3, is GAGVSQSPSNKVTEKGKDVELRCDPISGHTALYWYRQSLGQGLEFLIYFQGNSAPDKSGLPSDRFSAERTGGSVSTLTIQRTQQEDSAVYLCASRGPYNYGYTFGSGTRLTVV.

The V and J genes are TRBV5-4 and TRBJ2-2; D is tentatively TRBD1 or TRBD2 (5 bases each). The CDR3 totals 16 residues. The V gene lost 4 bases and the J gene lost 1 base, with 14 bases spanning the gap. Germline lookup yields CDR1 SGHNT and CDR2 YYREEE (reference sequence). CDR3 nucleotides: TGTGCCAGCAGCCCGGCCGGGACCAAGAACACCGGGGAGCTGTTTTTT. Its protein is CASSPAGTKNTGELFF.

The CDR3 is CASSYRDRELNYGYTF. The CDR3 region has the DNA TGTGCCAGCAGTTACCGGGACAGGGAGCTTAACTATGGCTACACCTTC. The chain carries TRBV6-2 or TRBV6-3 and TRBJ1-2, with 9 bases lining up with TRBD1. V lost 2 bases to trimming and J lost 1 base; unmatched junction nucleotides: 5. The CDR3 spans 16 residues. Per the germline V gene, CDR1 is MNHEY and CDR2 is SVGEGT.

The chain recombines TRBV7-9 with TRBJ2-3; possibly TRBD1 or TRBD2 for D (5 bases each). CDR1 and CDR2 (germline): SEHNR, FQNEAQ (reference sequence). V was cut by 5 bases and J by 0 bases, with 9 bases left in between. The CDR3 runs to 14 residues. This CDR3 is CASSPWDSTDTQYF. CDR3 DNA: TGTGCCAGCAGCCCCTGGGACAGCACAGATACGCAGTATTTT.

The chain uses TRBV7-8 and TRBJ2-7; 7 bases fit TRBD1. The CDR3 runs to 14 residues. The germline V gene has CDR1 SGHVS and CDR2 FQNEAQ. The V segment lost 2 bases and the J segment 0 bases; nucleotides outside the gene matches: 1. Written as DNA, the CDR3 is TGTGCCAGCAGCTTACGGGACAGCTCCTACGAGCAGTACTTC. This translates into CASSLRDSSYEQYF. Full variable domain (outside the CDR3, taken from reference TRBV7-8 and TRBJ2-7): GAGVSQSPRYKVAKRGQDVALRCDPISGHVSLFWYQQALGQGPEFLTYFQNEAQLDKSGLPSDRFFAERPEGSVSTLKIQRTQQEDSAVYLCASSLRDSSYEQYFGPGTRLTVT.

This clone was detected many times. CDR3 in DNA: TGTGCCAGCAGCCTAGGGGATCAGCAGTACTTC. This encodes CASSLGDQQYF. This sequence joins TRBV9 and TRBJ2-7; tentatively, D is TRBD1 (5 bases). The germline gives CDR1 SGDLS, CDR2 YYNGEE. This CDR3 has 11 residues. The V and J ends lost 4 bases and 8 bases respectively, with 10 bases between them.

The chain employs TRBV4-2 and TRBJ1-2, with D unresolved. CDR1 and CDR2 from the germline V gene are LGHNA and YNFKEQ. The V and J ends lost 2 bases and 4 bases respectively, with 2 bases between them. The CDR3 runs to 11 residues. CDR3 residues: CASSQSYGYTF. The CDR3 DNA sequence: TGTGCCAGCAGCCAAAGCTATGGCTACACCTTC.

V usage is TRBV4-2 and J usage is TRBJ2-7; 9 bases are shared with TRBD1. V was pared by 1 base and J by 3 bases, with 4 bases of the junction left unmatched. The CDR3 spans 15 residues. Germline values: CDR1 LGHNA, CDR2 YNFKEQ. This CDR3 is CASSQAGTGIYEQYF. For the CDR3, the DNA is TGTGCCAGCAGCCAAGCTGGGACAGGGATCTACGAGCAGTACTTC.